Listed below are T cell receptor beta chains from one sample, sequenced in a study of identical twins. MiXCR, applied by TCRdb to the 5' RACE reads, yields one record per CDR3 protein. Here the sample spans 1.5 million to 2 million distinct CDR3 sequences, around 29% being singletons. The source material was cord blood. The receptors come from a newborn girl in good health. Both conserved end residues are part of each CDR3. A D gene is named only where the DNA matches it firmly. Expanded clones are given a class, and other clones once, few, many or no size at all.

V gene: TRBV20-1
J gene: TRBJ2-1
D gene: TRBD2
clone size: .
CDR3 DNA: TGCACCCTTAGGGGTAGCGGGAACAATGAGCAGTTCTTC
CDR3 protein: CTLRGSGNNEQFF

V gene: TRBV20-1
J gene: TRBJ2-4
D gene: .
clone size: .
CDR3 DNA: TGCAGTGTTAGGGGGGGCAGCATTCAGTACTTC
CDR3 protein: CSVRGGSIQYF

V gene: TRBV21-1
J gene: TRBJ1-5
D gene: .
clone size: .
CDR3 DNA: TGTGCCAGCAGCAAAGGGAGAGGGGGATTCTATAGCAATCAGCCCCAGCATTTT
CDR3 protein: CASSKGRGGFYSNQPQHF

V gene: TRBV3-1
J gene: TRBJ1-5
D gene: .
clone size: few
CDR3 DNA: TGTGCCAGCAGCCAAGGGATAGGTAGCAATCAGCCCCAGCATTTT
CDR3 protein: CASSQGIGSNQPQHF

V gene: TRBV4-2
J gene: TRBJ2-5
D gene: TRBD2
clone size: many
CDR3 DNA: TGTGCCAGCAGCCAAGTAATAGCGGGGGGCCAAGAGACCCAGTACTTC
CDR3 protein: CASSQVIAGGQETQYF

V gene: TRBV5-1
J gene: TRBJ2-2
D gene: TRBD2
clone size: few
CDR3 DNA: TGCGCCAGCAGCTTGGCCGGGACTAGCGGGGGCCCAACCGGGGAGCTGTTTTTT
CDR3 protein: CASSLAGTSGGPTGELFF

V gene: TRBV6-6
J gene: TRBJ1-4
D gene: TRBD1
clone size: .
CDR3 DNA: TGTGCCACCCAGGGGGCGGGTAATGAAAAACTGTTTTTT
CDR3 protein: CATQGAGNEKLFF

V gene: TRBV27
J gene: TRBJ1-2
D gene: TRBD1
clone size: .
CDR3 DNA: TGTGCCAGCAGTTTGGTGGGACAGTTGGATGGCTACACCTTC
CDR3 protein: CASSLVGQLDGYTF

V gene: TRBV12-3/TRBV12-4
J gene: TRBJ2-2
D gene: .
clone size: .
CDR3 DNA: TGTGCCAGCAGTACGACGGCGATCGGGGAGCTGTTTTTT
CDR3 protein: CASSTTAIGELFF

V gene: TRBV7-9
J gene: TRBJ2-1
D gene: .
clone size: .
CDR3 DNA: TGTGCCAGCAGGGCCCGTCACGGCCGAGAGACCCAGTTCTTC
CDR3 protein: CASRARHGRETQFF

V gene: TRBV7-2
J gene: TRBJ1-1
D gene: .
clone size: .
CDR3 DNA: TGTGCCAGCAGCTTAGTTGGAAGCAGGGTGGGAACTGAAGCTTTCTTT
CDR3 protein: CASSLVGSRVGTEAFF

V gene: TRBV7-2
J gene: TRBJ1-6
D gene: .
clone size: .
CDR3 DNA: TGTGCCAGCAGCTTGGAGGGGAGCTCCTATAATTCATCCCTCCACTTT
CDR3 protein: CASSLEGSSYNSSLHF

V gene: TRBV29-1
J gene: TRBJ1-3
D gene: TRBD1
clone size: .
CDR3 DNA: TGCAGCGTTGAAGTTGACAGGGGGCTTGTGAGCTCTGGAAACACCATATATTTT
CDR3 protein: CSVEVDRGLVSSGNTIYF

V gene: TRBV27
J gene: TRBJ1-5
D gene: .
clone size: few
CDR3 DNA: TGTGCCAGCAGTCCGGTCCTGGGGACGCGAGGAAATCAGCCCCAGCATTTT
CDR3 protein: CASSPVLGTRGNQPQHF

V gene: TRBV4-2
J gene: TRBJ2-3
D gene: .
clone size: .
CDR3 DNA: TGTGCCAGCAGCCAAGTACGTGGGGGGCAGGGTACGCAGTATTTT
CDR3 protein: CASSQVRGGQGTQYF

V gene: TRBV5-1
J gene: TRBJ2-5
D gene: TRBD1
clone size: .
CDR3 DNA: TGCGCCAGCAGCTTGGCTTTCCGGACAGGACAAGAGACCCAGTACTTC
CDR3 protein: CASSLAFRTGQETQYF

V gene: TRBV20-1
J gene: TRBJ2-4
D gene: .
clone size: few
CDR3 DNA: TGCAGTGCCCCCCCGCGTGGACTAAACAAAAACATTCAGTACTTC
CDR3 protein: CSAPPRGLNKNIQYF

V gene: TRBV10-3
J gene: TRBJ2-3
D gene: .
clone size: .
CDR3 DNA: TGTGCCATCAGTGTGGCCGAGAACAGGGCTACAGATACGCAGTATTTT
CDR3 protein: CAISVAENRATDTQYF

V gene: TRBV2
J gene: TRBJ2-3
D gene: .
clone size: few
CDR3 DNA: TGTGCCAGCATGAGGGGAGATACGCAGTATTTT
CDR3 protein: CASMRGDTQYF

V gene: TRBV27
J gene: TRBJ1-1
D gene: TRBD1
clone size: .
CDR3 DNA: TGTGCCAGCAAATCCGGGACAGGGTTTACGACTGAAGCTTTCTTT
CDR3 protein: CASKSGTGFTTEAFF

V gene: TRBV9
J gene: TRBJ2-7
D gene: .
clone size: few
CDR3 DNA: TGTGCCAGCAGCGCCAATCTAGCGTCGGGGGAGCAGTACTTC
CDR3 protein: CASSANLASGEQYF

V gene: TRBV4-2
J gene: TRBJ2-2
D gene: .
clone size: .
CDR3 DNA: TGTGCCAGCCGACGGGAGCGTGGCACCGGGGAGCTGTTTTTT
CDR3 protein: CASRRERGTGELFF

V gene: TRBV18
J gene: TRBJ1-1
D gene: .
clone size: many
CDR3 DNA: TGTGCCAGCAGTCCCTCTTTGAACACTGAAGCTTTCTTT
CDR3 protein: CASSPSLNTEAFF

V gene: TRBV12-5
J gene: TRBJ2-3
D gene: .
clone size: few
CDR3 DNA: TGTGCTAGTGGGAAAGACAGAATTGGGGATACGCAGTATTTT
CDR3 protein: CASGKDRIGDTQYF

V gene: TRBV5-1
J gene: TRBJ2-7
D gene: .
clone size: .
CDR3 DNA: TGCGCCAGCAGGCTCGGCAGGGGAACCTACGAGCAGTACTTC
CDR3 protein: CASRLGRGTYEQYF

V gene: TRBV28
J gene: TRBJ2-1
D gene: .
clone size: few
CDR3 DNA: TGTGCCAGCAGTTTATTCTACAGGGTGAATGAGCAGTTCTTC
CDR3 protein: CASSLFYRVNEQFF

V gene: TRBV6-5
J gene: TRBJ2-1
D gene: .
clone size: .
CDR3 DNA: TGTGCCAGCAGTTACTACCTGAGCAGGCCCCCCTCCTACAATGAGCAGTTCTTC
CDR3 protein: CASSYYLSRPPSYNEQFF

V gene: TRBV5-4
J gene: TRBJ2-7
D gene: TRBD2
clone size: .
CDR3 DNA: TGTGCCAGCAGCAACGGGAGGGTTACCTACGAGCAGTACTTC
CDR3 protein: CASSNGRVTYEQYF

V gene: TRBV5-1
J gene: TRBJ1-2
D gene: .
clone size: few
CDR3 DNA: TGCGCCAGCAGCCTTACCAAGACAGCTATTCTAGATGGCTACACCTTC
CDR3 protein: CASSLTKTAILDGYTF